Reported below is one TCR beta chain. This receptor's antigen is unknown. Base quality data are lacking; no much larger clone is found one base away. TCRbeta CDR3 regions were amplified from genomic DNA using the immunoSEQ Assay, a bias-controlled multiplex PCR. The study's processing was this. Nucleated cell counts per sample were estimated from amplification of reference gene primers within the assay. To quantify the absolute abundance of each unique TCRbeta CDR3 rearrangement, sequence reads were collapsed and filtered. For each sample, productive Simpson clonality was calculated as the square root of Simpson's diversity index across productive rearrangements. This immuneACCESS table, as held by TCRdb, lists in-frame sequences with V and J called but not all clones. Of the missing ones, under half trace to an unresolved V gene in checked studies; the others have no known cause. V, J and clone size were drawn from that table, and D and trimming were deduced from the DNA. A total of about 28,000 clones appear in this sample, 87% of them only once. Of the sample, around 15% falls within the top ten clones.

The data belong to a study of blood T cell repertoires in COVID-19 (dated by TCRdb to 2019 to 2021). A note on the overall study: The collaborator samples originated in the United States, Italy and Spain and spanned the acute and convalescent phases of COVID-19. The material from the prospective study consisted of cDNA or gDNA derived from T cells, B-cell-depleted T cells, or PBMCs. A de-identified subject ID, COVID-19 status, age in years and sex were almost always included in the sample metadata. Samples were obtained from the ongoing ImmuneRACE study (first 160 participants) and from 1,254 subjects provided by 6 global collaborators. A freely available public database, intended as a resource for researchers studying the immune response to SARS-CoV-2, is where the repertoires were released. HLA class I and class II types, where available, came from metadata supplied by the sample provider rather than from assay-based typing. The dataset comprised deeply sampled blood TCRbeta repertoires from subjects exposed to, actively infected with, or recovered from COVID-19.

General conclusions and limits of the study: The amount of clinical and demographic metadata varied by source and participant and was provided uncurated.

Relative to germline, V is 5 bases shorter and J is 7 bases shorter, with 12 bases between their ends. There are 12 amino acids in the CDR3, from cysteine to phenylalanine inclusive. The kept DNA is CDR3 alone, 36 bases in frame from the first base. The germline V gene specifies SGHAT as CDR1 and FQNNGV as CDR2. Collaborating institutions collected whole blood in K2EDTA tubes following their own protocols. For TCRbeta analysis, collaborators shipped samples as frozen whole blood, isolated PBMCs, or DNA extracted from either of those sample types. Input material: peripheral blood. Recombination linked TRBV11-2 to TRBJ2-7, and possibly TRBD1, on 5 matching bases. This clonotype was obtained from a human donor in a cohort sampled during active COVID-19. The CDR3 amino acid sequence is: CASSTDRKEQYF. The DNA sequence is TGTGCCAGCAGCACCGACAGAAAAGAGCAGTACTTC.